Shown below are 5 T cell receptor beta chains from a single sample sequenced in a study of blood T cell repertoires in COVID-19. Only in-frame clones appear in the TCRdb table, and some are missing; sequencing was by immunoSEQ multiplex PCR. The sample yields 30,000 to 40,000 clones, roughly nine tenths seen once. The sequenced sample was peripheral blood. These receptors all come from a man in his 70s with active COVID-19.

The chain combines TRBV20-1 with TRBJ2-2; tentative D call: TRBD2 (5 bases). The CDR3 contains 14 residues. Deletions cut 3 bases from V and 3 bases from J, with 11 bases between. Germline-derived CDR1 and CDR2 are DFQATT and SNEGSKA (reference sequence). The CDR3 sequence is CSASLPRDTGELFF. The CDR3 DNA is TGCAGTGCTAGTCTACCGAGGGACACCGGGGAGCTGTTTTTT.

This clone was counted a few times. The V call is TRBV5-1, the J call TRBJ2-2; 10 bases are a match to TRBD1. CDR3 length equals 16 residues. Looked up from germline, CDR1 is SGHRS and CDR2 is YFSETQ. Trimming at V came to 0 bases and at J to 4 bases, leaving 3 bases not matched to a gene. The CDR3 loop is CASSLGRTGGTGELFF. The CDR3, as DNA: TGCGCCAGCAGCTTGGGTCGGACAGGGGGCACCGGGGAGCTGTTTTTT.

The rearrangement uses TRBV27 and TRBJ1-1; D possibly corresponds to TRBD1 (6 bases). The germline gives CDR1 MNHEY, CDR2 SMNVEV (reference sequence). V lost 2 bases and J 4 bases, leaving 17 bases between the germline ends. The length of the CDR3 is 16 residues. The DNA of the CDR3 is TGTGCCAGCAGTTTAAGCCCCAGGGGCCGCGGCACTGAAGCTTTCTTT. It encodes CASSLSPRGRGTEAFF.

V gene TRBV18 combines with J gene TRBJ1-1, with a possible D match to TRBD1 (5 bases). From germline, CDR1 is KGHSH and CDR2 LQKENI. V lost 3 bases and J 0 bases, leaving 14 bases between the germline ends. This CDR3 has 16 residues. The DNA of the CDR3 is TGTGCCAGCTCACCGGCAGGGCGAGGAGTGAACACTGAAGCTTTCTTT. Its protein is CASSPAGRGVNTEAFF.

The chain uses TRBV19 and TRBJ2-7; TRBD2 matches at 8 bases. Germline trimming cut 5 bases from V and 4 bases from J; bases unmatched to any gene: 13. Per the germline V gene, CDR1 is LNHDA and CDR2 is SQIVND (reference sequence). The CDR3 is 16 amino acids. CDR3: CASSPTSGGSIYEQYF. DNA of the CDR3: TGTGCCAGTAGTCCAACTAGCGGAGGGTCAATTTACGAGCAGTACTTC.